This T cell receptor beta chain emerged from a study of identical twins. This clonotype was found many times. The antigen remains unidentified. Whole-study results and caveats: The authors noted that invariant MAIT and iNKT cells could partly confound zero-insertion analyses.

TCRdb re-called the 5' RACE reads with MiXCR, one entry per CDR3 protein. Among hundreds of thousands of distinct CDR3 sequences listed, roughly an eighth were seen once. The CDR3 runs to 16 residues. V was clipped by 1 base and J by 0 bases; unmatched bases: 1. Germline loops: CDR1 LGHNA, CDR2 YNFKEQ. These data were likewise used in another study, on yellow fever vaccine responses in identical twins.

The sequence came from a woman under 30 in good health. The chain recombines TRBV4-2 with TRBJ2-2; 8 positions agree with TRBD2. Specimen: PBMCs. The CDR3, as DNA: TGTGCCAGCAGCCAAGGAGCGGGGGCGAACACCGGGGAGCTGTTTTTT. The encoded protein is CASSQGAGANTGELFF.